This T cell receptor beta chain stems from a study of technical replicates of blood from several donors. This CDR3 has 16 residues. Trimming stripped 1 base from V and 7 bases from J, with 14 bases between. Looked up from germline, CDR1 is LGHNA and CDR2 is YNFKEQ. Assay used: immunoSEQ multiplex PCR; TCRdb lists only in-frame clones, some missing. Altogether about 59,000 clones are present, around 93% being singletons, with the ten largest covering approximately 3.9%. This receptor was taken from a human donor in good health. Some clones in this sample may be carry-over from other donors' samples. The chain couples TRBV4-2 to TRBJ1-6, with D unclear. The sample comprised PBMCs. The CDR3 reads CASSQGPAGRNSPLHF. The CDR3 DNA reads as TGTGCCAGCAGCCAAGGCCCCGCAGGTCGGAATTCACCCCTCCACTTT.